The 29 T cell receptor beta chains presented below share a single source sample, sequenced in a study of post-analysis software for immune sequencing data. Study-level points and caveats: The five TRBV segments detected at higher frequency in patients than in controls included TRBV5-6, TRBV5-1 and TRBV20-1.

Prepared TCR beta cDNA libraries contained unique molecular identifiers. In TCRdb, the PCR reads were re-called with MiXCR into one record per CDR3 protein. Of about 430,000 distinct CDR3 sequences listed, 39% were seen once; the top ten hold approximately 7.1%. These receptors' antigens are unknown. Sequences were obtained from blood. These receptor sequences come from a girl aged 2-10 years with multiple sclerosis.

The chain carries TRBV10-3 and TRBJ2-5; a weak D match, TRBD2 (6 bases). The DNA end is more similar to TRBJ2-4, so the J call may be wrong. This CDR3 has 13 amino acids. The germline CDR1 and CDR2 sequences are ENHRY and SYGVKD. The DNA of the CDR3 is TGTGCCATCAGTGAGTCGGGGGGAAACATTCAGTACTTC. The encoded protein is CAISESGGNIQYF.

This chain links TRBV5-5 with TRBJ2-3; TRBD2 matches at 11 bases. The J segment lost 5 bases and the V segment lost 4 bases, leaving 9 bases of the junction unmatched. Germline CDR1 is SGHKS and CDR2 is YYEKEE (reference sequence). There are 16 residues in the CDR3. The CDR3 sequence is CASSRGTSGSRDTQYF. CDR3 in DNA: TGTGCCAGCAGCCGGGGGACTAGCGGATCGAGAGATACGCAGTATTTT.

The genes are TRBV5-1 and TRBJ2-5; D is possibly TRBD1 (6 bases). Per germline, CDR1 SGHRS and CDR2 YFSETQ. This CDR3 is 15 amino acids long. V lost 1 base and J lost 4, with 14 bases in between. The CDR3 reads CASSLTGFRGETQYF. The CDR3 DNA is TGCGCCAGCAGCTTGACAGGGTTTCGAGGAGAGACCCAGTACTTC.

The J gene is TRBJ2-3, the V gene TRBV5-1; tentative D call: TRBD1 (6 bases). Germline V gene lookup returns CDR1 SGHRS and CDR2 YFSETQ. Trimming pared 7 bases from V and 1 base from J, leaving 10 bases between. The CDR3 has 13 amino acids. CDR3 DNA: TGCGCCAGCGGACACAGGGGCACAGATACGCAGTATTTT. This encodes CASGHRGTDTQYF.

This clonotype was found a few times. The chain recombines TRBV12-3 or TRBV12-4 with TRBJ2-7, with D perhaps matching TRBD1 (5 bases). The DNA end is more similar to TRBJ2-5, so the J call may be wrong. The length of the CDR3 is 11 residues. CDR3 loop: CASTFTGTQYF. The DNA for the CDR3 is TGTGCCAGCACTTTCACAGGGACCCAGTACTTC.

This chain connects TRBV7-8 to TRBJ1-2; 8 bases match TRBD1. The CDR3 loop spans 14 amino acids. The germline CDR1 and CDR2 sequences are SGHVS and FQNEAQ. CDR3 nucleotides: TGTGCAGTAGGTGAGGGACAGGAATTATATGGCTACACCTTC. It encodes CAVGEGQELYGYTF. Based on the CDR3 plus reference TRBV7-8 and TRBJ1-2, the full variable domain is GAGVSQSPRYKVAKRGQDVALRCDPISGHVSLFWYQQALGQGPEFLTYFQNEAQLDKSGLPSDRFFAERPEGSVSTLKIQRTQQEDSAVYLCAVGEGQELYGYTFGSGTRLTVV.

The chain recombines TRBV28 with TRBJ2-1; the match to TRBD1 covers 9 bases. The CDR3 extends over 16 amino acids. The V and J ends lost 4 bases and 8 bases, in that order; junction bases with no gene match: 12. From germline, CDR1 is MDHEN and CDR2 SYDVKM. The CDR3 protein is CASSSPFETGGYEQFF. The CDR3 bases are TGTGCCAGCAGTTCACCCTTCGAGACAGGGGGTTATGAGCAGTTCTTC.

The rearrangement links TRBV28 to TRBJ1-5; weak D call: TRBD1 (5 bases). Trimming removed 5 bases at V and 7 bases at J, with 18 bases between. Germline CDR1 and CDR2: MDHEN and SYDVKM. This CDR3 has 15 amino acids. The CDR3 bases are TGTGCCAGCAGTACGACAGAGGGTTCGGGGCAGCCCCAGCATTTT. It translates to CASSTTEGSGQPQHF.

V and J are TRBV5-1 and TRBJ2-6, with D unresolved. The CDR3 length is 15 residues. V was pared by 0 bases and J by 4 bases, with 8 bases between. Germline assignment: CDR1 SGHRS and CDR2 YFSETQ. The CDR3 sequence: CASSLADAGANVLTF. CDR3 sequence (DNA): TGCGCCAGCAGCTTGGCGGACGCAGGGGCCAACGTCCTGACTTTC.

This clonotype came up a few times. The chain has TRBV28 and TRBJ2-1; 8 bases map to TRBD1. The CDR3 extends over 16 amino acids. The ends lost 5 bases at V and 5 bases at J; junction bases unmatched: 11. The germline CDR1 and CDR2 sequences are MDHEN and SYDVKM. CDR3 nucleotides: TGTGCCAGCAGTACTTTCGGACAGGGAAGGGACAATGAGCAGTTCTTC. This codes for CASSTFGQGRDNEQFF.

This clonotype appeared a few times. The rearrangement links TRBV9 to TRBJ2-1; D could derive from TRBD1 or TRBD2 (5 bases each). Germline CDR1 SGDLS, CDR2 YYNGEE. The CDR3 runs 15 residues. The germline V and J ends were trimmed by 1 base and 8 bases, with 16 bases remaining between them. The CDR3 is CASSVTGTLVHEQFF. The DNA of the CDR3 is TGTGCCAGCAGCGTAACTGGGACCCTTGTCCATGAGCAGTTCTTC.

J is TRBJ2-7 and V is TRBV7-2; D ambiguous. V was pared by 5 bases and J by 3 bases, with 14 bases between. The CDR3 contains 14 residues. CDR1 is SGHTA, CDR2 FQGNSA, per germline. The CDR3 sequence is CASSPYPDHYEQYF. The CDR3, as DNA: TGTGCCAGCAGCCCTTACCCCGACCACTACGAGCAGTACTTC.

This rearrangement joins TRBV28 to TRBJ2-1, with 14 bases lining up with TRBD2. The CDR3 loop spans 19 amino acids. The V and J ends lost 2 bases and 2 bases, in that order; junction bases with no gene match: 8. CDR1 MDHEN and CDR2 SYDVKM come from the germline V gene. CDR3 amino acids: CASSLRLGLAGGTYNEQFF. As DNA, the CDR3 is TGTGCCAGCAGTTTACGACTCGGACTAGCGGGAGGCACCTACAATGAGCAGTTCTTC.

The chain carries TRBV25-1 and TRBJ2-1, with 10 bases lining up with TRBD2. This CDR3 is 15 amino acids long. Germline V gene data show CDR1 as MGHDK and CDR2 as SYGVNS. Trimming cost V 2 bases and J 9 bases; bases outside gene matches: 7. The CDR3 DNA follows: TGTGCCAGCAGTGAAAAGCGGGAGGGCCCAGGTGAGCAGTTCTTC. Amino acids: CASSEKREGPGEQFF.

This chain links TRBV24-1 with TRBJ2-5; TRBD1 agrees at 10 bases. TRBJ2-7 matches the DNA end more closely, so the J call is doubtful. The CDR3 spans 15 residues. Germline lookup yields CDR1 KGHDR and CDR2 SFDVKD. DNA for the CDR3: TGTGCCACCAGTGCCCGAGGACAGGGGGTCAACGAGCAGTACTTC. Its translation: CATSARGQGVNEQYF.

The chain couples TRBV10-3 to TRBJ2-1, with D hard to call. Looked up from germline, CDR1 is ENHRY and CDR2 is SYGVKD. The length of the CDR3 is 16 residues. Trimming shortened V by 0 bases and J by 2 bases, and 11 bases separated the two germline ends. The CDR3 loop reads CAISESKGPTYNEQFF. Written as DNA, the CDR3 is TGTGCCATCAGTGAGTCGAAAGGACCTACCTACAATGAGCAGTTCTTC.

The chain employs TRBV5-1 and TRBJ2-7; no reliable D call. V shed 4 bases and J shed 4 bases, with 21 bases lying between them. This CDR3 spans 16 amino acids. Germline V gene data show CDR1 as SGHRS and CDR2 as YFSETQ. As DNA, the CDR3 is TGCGCCAGCAGCCCAACGCAAGGGAACCCACTGTACGAGCAGTACTTC. Translating it yields CASSPTQGNPLYEQYF.

This chain links TRBV29-1 with TRBJ2-3, with D perhaps assigned TRBD1 or TRBD2 (5 bases each). The CDR3 runs to 14 residues. The V end lost 5 bases, the J end lost 6 bases, and 18 bases lay between the germline ends. The germline V gene has CDR1 SQVTM and CDR2 ANQGSEA. This chain's CDR3 is CSVNRDGDDDTQYF. DNA of the CDR3: TGCAGCGTTAACCGGGACGGGGATGACGATACGCAGTATTTT.

The chain is built from TRBV6-5 and TRBJ1-4; D is perhaps TRBD1 (5 bases). Germline-derived CDR1 and CDR2 are MNHEY and SVGAGI. V was shortened by 4 bases and J by 1 base, with 13 bases between the two germline ends. This CDR3 region has 16 residues. The CDR3 is CASSSLTGGTNEKLFF. The CDR3 DNA sequence: TGTGCCAGCAGTTCTCTCACAGGTGGAACTAATGAAAAACTGTTTTTT.

V and J are TRBV12-3 or TRBV12-4 and TRBJ1-5; the D is unclear. Between the trimmed V and J ends, which lost 3 bases and 4 bases, there was a span of 10 bases. The CDR3 covers 14 residues. CDR3 amino acids: CASSFGGLNQPQHF. CDR3 bases: TGTGCCAGCAGTTTCGGCGGGTTGAATCAGCCCCAGCATTTT.

The gene calls are TRBV29-1 and TRBJ2-4, with 10 nucleotides matching TRBD2. With the DNA end fitting TRBJ2-5 better, the J assignment may be wrong. CDR3 size: 14 residues. CDR1 is SQVTM, CDR2 ANQGSEA, per germline. CDR3 sequence reads: CSVSTSGKFETQYF. DNA for the CDR3: TGCAGCGTCTCTACTAGCGGGAAATTTGAGACCCAGTACTTC.

The gene calls are TRBV7-2 and TRBJ1-1; 7 bases match TRBD1. The CDR3 is made up of 16 amino acids. The V gene's germline CDR1 is SGHTA and CDR2 FQGNSA. Losses at the gene ends were 7 bases for V and 0 bases for J; bases not matched to a gene: 11. CDR3 nucleotides: TGTGCCAGCACCCTTTTATCAGGGGGAATGAACACTGAAGCTTTCTTT. This encodes CASTLLSGGMNTEAFF. Together with reference TRBV7-2 and TRBJ1-1, the CDR3 gives the full variable domain: GAGVSQSPSNKVTEKGKDVELRCDPISGHTALYWYRQSLGQGLEFLIYFQGNSAPDKSGLPSDRFSAERTGGSVSTLTIQRTQQEDSAVYLCASTLLSGGMNTEAFFGQGTRLTVV.

The CDR3 spells CASSLKDLGPYEQYF. The CDR3 nucleotides read TGTGCCAGCAGCTTAAAGGACTTGGGGCCCTACGAGCAGTACTTC. This chain uses TRBV7-3 with TRBJ2-7; possibly TRBD1 or TRBD2 for D (5 bases each). The V gene lost 1 base and the J gene lost 2 bases, with 12 bases spanning the gap. There are 15 residues in the CDR3. Germline CDR1 reads SGHTA; CDR2 reads FQGTGA.

This clonotype appeared a few times. The chain combines TRBV7-3 with TRBJ2-1; TRBD2 matches 14 bases. Germline-derived CDR1 and CDR2 are SGHTA and FQGTGA. CDR3 length: 17 amino acids. V was clipped by 5 bases and J by 8 bases; unmatched bases: 11. The CDR3 here is CASSPGRLAGGPHEQFF. CDR3 bases: TGTGCCAGCAGCCCCGGCCGACTAGCGGGGGGGCCCCATGAGCAGTTCTTC.

The gene calls are TRBV7-2 and TRBJ2-1; 7 nucleotides align to TRBD2. The CDR3 covers 17 residues. Germline CDR1 and CDR2: SGHTA and FQGNSA. With V trimmed by 5 bases and J by 3 bases, 13 bases remained unmatched. The CDR3 nucleotides read TGTGCCAGCAGCGCCTTAAGGGATGGCGGGAGCTACAATGAGCAGTTCTTC. Translating gives CASSALRDGGSYNEQFF.

The rearrangement joins TRBV5-1 to TRBJ2-1, with 8 bases lining up with TRBD2. Losses at the gene ends were 0 bases for V and 5 bases for J; bases not matched to a gene: 4. The CDR3 sequence is 15 residues long. Germline CDR1 SGHRS, CDR2 YFSETQ. The CDR3: CASSLEGSGNNEQFF. The CDR3 bases are TGCGCCAGCAGCTTGGAAGGTAGCGGGAACAATGAGCAGTTCTTC.

V and J are TRBV10-3 and TRBJ2-7; 8 bases line up with TRBD1. The CDR3 covers 12 residues. Germline CDR1 and CDR2: ENHRY and SYGVKD. J was trimmed by 2 bases and V by 11 bases; bases with no gene match: 5. Here the CDR3 DNA reads TGTGCCGCCGGGACAGGAACCTACGAGCAGTACTTC. It encodes CAAGTGTYEQYF.

The chain joins TRBV10-3 to TRBJ2-3; 9 bases map to TRBD2. CDR1 and CDR2 (germline): ENHRY, SYGVKD. This CDR3 comprises 16 residues. V dropped 0 bases and J dropped 1; count of bases not matched to a gene: 2. CDR3 amino acids: CAISESSGGGTDTQYF. The CDR3 DNA reads as TGTGCCATCAGTGAGTCTAGCGGGGGAGGCACAGATACGCAGTATTTT.

This clonotype was counted a few times. The V call is TRBV6-6, the J call TRBJ2-1; D call uncertain. CDR3 length equals 13 residues. Looked up from germline, CDR1 is MNHNY and CDR2 is SVGAGI (reference sequence). The V end lost 7 bases, the J end lost 4 bases, and 11 bases lay between the germline ends. Here the CDR3 reads CASIAELYNEQFF. In nucleotides, the CDR3 is TGTGCCAGCATTGCGGAGCTGTACAATGAGCAGTTCTTC.